Presented here are 30 T cell receptor beta chains from one specimen sequenced in a study of shared clonotypes between healthy human individuals. Method: immunoSEQ multiplex PCR; TCRdb's copy keeps in-frame clones and lacks some. Here the sample spans about 2.3 million clones, 85% to 95% being singletons. The source material was naive CD4+ T cells from PBMCs. Subset reported: CD45RA+ positively selected. Source of these receptors: a man between 18 and 29 years old in good health. Some clones in this sample may be carry-over from other donors' samples.

With respect to this clone: Other DNA sequences in this specimen translate into the identical CDR3. The chain carries TRBV20-1 and TRBJ1-2; D ambiguous. The CDR3 is 10 amino acids. V was clipped by 5 bases and J by 2 bases, with 3 bases between them. The V gene's germline CDR1 is DFQATT and CDR2 SNEGSKA (reference sequence). The CDR3: CSAGNYGYTF. The CDR3 DNA is TGCAGTGCTGGAAACTATGGCTACACCTTC.

V usage is TRBV28 and J usage is TRBJ1-5, with 9 positions matching TRBD1. The V gene's germline CDR1 is MDHEN and CDR2 SYDVKM. The CDR3 sequence is 19 residues long. The ends lost 8 bases at V and 1 base at J; junction bases unmatched: 18. The CDR3 coding sequence is TGTGCCAGCTCACCCTCCGGGACAGGGTGGAATTTGAGCAATCAGCCCCAGCATTTT. Protein: CASSPSGTGWNLSNQPQHF.

CDR3 region: CATSRDAGDRGEETQYF. The CDR3 nucleotides read TGTGCCACCAGCAGAGATGCGGGGGACAGGGGGGAAGAGACCCAGTACTTC. V is TRBV15 and J is TRBJ2-5; 11 positions match TRBD1. The CDR3 totals 17 residues. With V trimmed by 0 bases and J by 3 bases, 6 bases remained unmatched. Germline lookup yields CDR1 LNHNV and CDR2 YYDKDF (reference sequence).

The V and J genes are TRBV27 and TRBJ1-6, with D possibly TRBD1 on 5 matching bases. Germline lookup yields CDR1 MNHEY and CDR2 SMNVEV (reference sequence). The CDR3 covers 14 residues. Trimming left V 3 bases short and J 7 bases short, with 10 bases between. The CDR3 loop reads CASSFHRGNSPLHF. The CDR3 coding sequence is TGTGCCAGCAGTTTCCACCGGGGCAATTCACCCCTCCACTTT.

The genes are TRBV11-2 and TRBJ1-5, with unresolved D. Germline V gives CDR1 SGHAT, CDR2 FQNNGV. V shed 0 bases and J shed 7 bases, with 10 bases lying between them. The CDR3 is 14 amino acids. The CDR3 DNA reads TGTGCCAGCAGCTTAGATCTAATGGTCCAGCCCCAGCATTTT. Amino acid sequence: CASSLDLMVQPQHF. Full variable domain (rest looked up from reference TRBV11-2 and TRBJ1-5): EAGVAQSPRYKIIEKRQSVAFWCNPISGHATLYWYQQILGQGPKLLIQFQNNGVVDDSQLPKDRFSAERLKGVDSTLKIQPAKLEDSAVYLCASSLDLMVQPQHFGDGTRLSIL.

The V and J genes are TRBV27 and TRBJ1-4; TRBD1 agrees at 7 bases. The CDR3 sequence is 15 residues long. Germline CDR1 reads MNHEY; CDR2 reads SMNVEV (reference sequence). V dropped 6 bases and J dropped 1; count of bases not matched to a gene: 5. In DNA form, the CDR3 reads TGTGCCAGCAGAGGGGGGGACAGAACTAATGAAAAACTGTTTTTT. Encoded protein: CASRGGDRTNEKLFF.

This chain connects TRBV28 to TRBJ2-2; TRBD2 aligns across 11 bases. Germline V lookup: CDR1 MDHEN, CDR2 SYDVKM. There are 16 residues in the CDR3. V was clipped by 4 bases and J by 9 bases; unmatched bases: 10. The CDR3 loop is CASSSLGTSGVRELFF. CDR3 in DNA: TGTGCCAGCAGTTCCCTTGGGACTAGCGGTGTGCGGGAGCTGTTTTTT.

The V call is TRBV5-5, the J call TRBJ2-7; 7 bases align to TRBD1. The CDR3 totals 14 residues. V was clipped by 1 base and J by 5 bases; unmatched bases: 6. CDR1 is SGHKS and CDR2 is YYEKEE in the germline V gene (reference sequence). CDR3 nucleotide sequence: TGTGCCAGCAGCTTGCGAGACAGGGATGACGAGCAGTACTTC. Amino acids: CASSLRDRDDEQYF.

The V and J genes are TRBV15 and TRBJ2-3; TRBD2 matches 11 bases. Germline loops: CDR1 LNHNV, CDR2 YYDKDF (reference sequence). Trimming cost V 8 bases and J 3 bases; bases outside gene matches: 10. This CDR3 has 16 residues. The CDR3 DNA reads TGTGCCACCTCCAAAACACTAGCGGGAGTTACAGATACGCAGTATTTT. Protein sequence: CATSKTLAGVTDTQYF.

This rearrangement joins TRBV19 to TRBJ1-5; D gene unclear. Germline CDR1 LNHDA, CDR2 SQIVND (reference sequence). V was trimmed by 4 bases and J by 4 bases, leaving 8 bases between them. This CDR3 region has 13 residues. This CDR3 is CASSRRENQPQHF. The CDR3 region has the DNA TGTGCCAGTAGTAGGAGAGAGAATCAGCCCCAGCATTTT. The complete variable domain, with remaining parts taken from reference TRBV19 and TRBJ1-5, reads DGGITQSPKYLFRKEGQNVTLSCEQNLNHDAMYWYRQDPGQGLRLIYYSQIVNDFQKGDIAEGYSVSREKKESFPLTVTSAQKNPTAFYLCASSRRENQPQHFGDGTRLSIL.

V is TRBV2 and J is TRBJ2-2; weak D call: TRBD2 (5 bases). Deletions cut 8 bases from V and 4 bases from J, with 26 bases between. Looked up from germline, CDR1 is SNHLY and CDR2 is FYNNEI. This CDR3 contains 18 residues. This CDR3 is CASPEEAVELASTGELFF. Written as DNA, the CDR3 is TGTGCCAGCCCTGAGGAGGCAGTTGAGTTGGCGAGCACCGGGGAGCTGTTTTTT.

The chain carries TRBV5-4 and TRBJ1-2; D is ambiguous. Trimming pared 0 bases from V and 3 bases from J, leaving 9 bases between. Germline CDR1 is SGHNT and CDR2 is YYREEE (reference sequence). The CDR3 runs to 14 residues. The DNA for the CDR3 is TGTGCCAGCAGCTTGGCGTACAGCCACTATGGCTACACCTTC. This translates into CASSLAYSHYGYTF.

The chain employs TRBV6-1 and TRBJ1-2; D might be TRBD1 (5 bases). The CDR3 contains 13 residues. Trimming stripped 4 bases from V and 4 bases from J, with 10 bases between. The V gene's germline CDR1 is MNHNS and CDR2 SASEGT. The CDR3 sequence: CASSAEGPYGYTF. In nucleotides, the CDR3 is TGTGCCAGCAGTGCCGAGGGACCCTATGGCTACACCTTC.

This sequence joins TRBV2 and TRBJ1-4; a weak D match, TRBD1 (6 bases). Germline CDR1 reads SNHLY; CDR2 reads FYNNEI. V was cut by 8 bases and J by 8 bases, with 18 bases left in between. This CDR3 is built from 14 residues. CDR3 in DNA: TGTGCCAGCGTACATGAGACAGGCGGCGAAAAACTGTTTTTT. As protein: CASVHETGGEKLFF.

J is TRBJ1-3 and V is TRBV19; tentatively, D is TRBD1 (6 bases). This CDR3 is built from 13 residues. Per germline, CDR1 LNHDA and CDR2 SQIVND (reference sequence). Trimming left V 6 bases short and J 8 bases short, with 14 bases between. The CDR3 bases are TGTGCCAGTAGACAGGGAAATAAGGACACCATATATTTT. Its protein product is CASRQGNKDTIYF.

As for this clone: Relative to the germline gene, one junction end is altered; a read error may explain this. This sequence joins TRBV7-9 and TRBJ2-3; 9 nucleotides match TRBD2. Germline lookup yields CDR1 SEHNR and CDR2 FQNEAQ (reference sequence). The length of the CDR3 is 14 residues. The CDR3 sequence is CASSPGTSRDTQYF. The CDR3 DNA is TGTGCCAGCAGCCCGGGGACTAGCAGAGATACGCAGTATTTT.

J is TRBJ1-5 and V is TRBV27; possibly TRBD1 for D (6 bases). The CDR3 sequence is 14 residues long. The germline gives CDR1 MNHEY, CDR2 SMNVEV (reference sequence). V was trimmed by 6 bases and J by 7 bases, leaving 16 bases between them. CDR3 region: CASRITGRGQPQHF. The CDR3 nucleotides read TGTGCCAGCAGGATCACAGGGAGGGGCCAGCCCCAGCATTTT.

The table lists this clone with a count of one. CDR3 DNA sequence: TGTGCCAGTAGCCCGGGACCCACTACGGCTGGCACTGAAGCTTTCTTT. Protein: CASSPGPTTAGTEAFF. The rearrangement uses TRBV19 and TRBJ1-1, with D maybe TRBD1 (5 bases). Germline loops: CDR1 LNHDA, CDR2 SQIVND (reference sequence). V shed 6 bases and J shed 4 bases, with 21 bases lying between them. The CDR3 extends over 16 amino acids.

This clone was recorded once. The chain recombines TRBV18 with TRBJ2-1; possible D gene TRBD2, 6 bases. The V end lost 6 bases, the J end lost 9 bases, and 15 bases lay between the germline ends. The CDR3 runs to 13 residues. The V gene's germline CDR1 is KGHSH and CDR2 LQKENI. The CDR3 DNA follows: TGTGCCAGCTCCCTGACTAGTACGGCTGAGCAGTTCTTC. Translation gives CASSLTSTAEQFF.

This clone showed up just a few times. V gene TRBV10-2 combines with J gene TRBJ1-5; a possible D gene is TRBD1 (5 bases). Trimming shortened V by 6 bases and J by 3 bases, and 12 bases separated the two germline ends. The CDR3 is made up of 14 amino acids. CDR1 is WSHSY and CDR2 is SAAADI in the germline V gene. In DNA, the CDR3 is TGCGCCAGCAGGACAGCTTCGAACAATCAGCCCCAGCATTTT. Amino acids: CASRTASNNQPQHF.

This chain uses TRBV19 with TRBJ2-1, with 9 positions matching TRBD1. V dropped 5 bases and J dropped 2; count of bases not matched to a gene: 4. The germline V gene encodes CDR1 LNHDA and CDR2 SQIVND (reference sequence). This CDR3 contains 15 residues. The CDR3 sequence: CASSDRGSPYNEQFF. CDR3 nucleotide sequence: TGTGCCAGTAGTGACAGGGGGAGCCCCTACAATGAGCAGTTCTTC.

J is TRBJ2-7 and V is TRBV28; D is ambiguous. There are 12 residues in the CDR3. Trimming stripped 8 bases from V and 3 bases from J, with 11 bases between. Germline CDR1 is MDHEN and CDR2 is SYDVKM. The CDR3: CASGGTYYEQYF. The CDR3 bases are TGTGCCAGCGGTGGCACTTACTACGAGCAGTACTTC.

J is TRBJ2-3 and V is TRBV30; 9 bases agree with TRBD2. V lost 8 bases, J lost 2 bases, and 17 bases stayed unmatched. This CDR3 comprises 17 residues. From germline, CDR1 is GTSNPN and CDR2 SVGIG (reference sequence). The DNA of the CDR3 is TGTGCCCGGGGTATTGAGGACAGCGGGAGGACCACAGATACGCAGTATTTT. Its protein product is CARGIEDSGRTTDTQYF. Complete variable domain (other parts from reference TRBV30 and TRBJ2-3): SQTIHQWPATLVQPVGSPLSLECTVEGTSNPNLYWYRQAAGRGLQLLFYSVGIGQISSEVPQNLSASRPQDRQFILSSKKLLLSDSGFYLCARGIEDSGRTTDTQYFGPGTRLTVL.

This clone was observed once. The V gene is TRBV5-4, the J gene TRBJ1-2; D not resolved. V was shortened by 4 bases and J by 2 bases, with 9 bases between the two germline ends. Germline lookup yields CDR1 SGHNT and CDR2 YYREEE (reference sequence). The CDR3 consists of 13 residues. CDR3 sequence reads: CASSQSGNYGYTF. The CDR3 region has the DNA TGTGCCAGCAGCCAATCCGGGAACTATGGCTACACCTTC.

This chain uses TRBV4-1 with TRBJ2-7; D unclear. The CDR3 extends over 17 amino acids. V dropped 1 base and J dropped 3 bases, with 19 bases sitting between them. Germline CDR1 reads MGHRA; CDR2 reads YSYEKL. The DNA for the CDR3 is TGCGCCAGCAGCCAAGGACACCCCACCCTCCCCATCTACGAGCAGTACTTC. The encoded protein is CASSQGHPTLPIYEQYF.

A remark on this clone: Other DNA sequences in this sample translate to the same CDR3. This sequence joins TRBV7-2 and TRBJ1-2; 7 positions match TRBD1. The junction had 4 bases not matched to a gene; V was cut back by 3 bases and J by 6 bases. From germline, CDR1 is SGHTA and CDR2 FQGNSA. The CDR3 spans 13 residues. CDR3 DNA: TGTGCCAGCAGCTTTCGAGGGGGCGATGGCTACACCTTC. Protein product: CASSFRGGDGYTF. Together with reference TRBV7-2 and TRBJ1-2, the CDR3 gives the full variable domain: GAGVSQSPSNKVTEKGKDVELRCDPISGHTALYWYRQSLGQGLEFLIYFQGNSAPDKSGLPSDRFSAERTGGSVSTLTIQRTQQEDSAVYLCASSFRGGDGYTFGSGTRLTVV.

In this sample, this clone turned up once. CDR3 in DNA: TGCGCCAGCAACGGAGGGCCTTCCTACGAGCAGTACTTC. Its protein product is CASNGGPSYEQYF. The chain recombines TRBV10-2 with TRBJ2-7; D may be TRBD2 (6 bases). CDR1 and CDR2 (germline): WSHSY, SAAADI. Trimming left V 7 bases short and J 1 base short, with 11 bases between. The CDR3 runs 13 residues.

The chain recombines TRBV7-6 with TRBJ1-3; 9 bases align to TRBD1. This CDR3 region has 13 residues. The germline V gene has CDR1 SGHVS and CDR2 FNYEAQ. Trimming took 2 bases from V and 11 from J; bases not matched to a gene: 4. CDR3 coding DNA: TGTGCCAGCAGCTTACCGGACAGGGGTTCCATATATTTT. Protein sequence: CASSLPDRGSIYF.

V is TRBV7-3 and J is TRBJ2-3; D is unresolved. V was trimmed by 4 bases and J by 3 bases, leaving 11 bases between them. Germline CDR1 and CDR2: SGHTA and FQGTGA. CDR3 length: 14 amino acids. CDR3 sequence: CASSSGPFTDTQYF. CDR3 nucleotides: TGTGCCAGCAGCTCCGGACCGTTTACAGATACGCAGTATTTT.

This chain connects TRBV29-1 to TRBJ1-1; D might be TRBD1 (6 bases). This CDR3 comprises 13 residues. Per germline, CDR1 SQVTM and CDR2 ANQGSEA. Trimming left V 7 bases short and J 4 bases short, with 16 bases between. The CDR3 loop reads CSATGILSTEAFF. CDR3 nucleotides: TGCAGCGCAACAGGGATCTTGAGCACTGAAGCTTTCTTT.